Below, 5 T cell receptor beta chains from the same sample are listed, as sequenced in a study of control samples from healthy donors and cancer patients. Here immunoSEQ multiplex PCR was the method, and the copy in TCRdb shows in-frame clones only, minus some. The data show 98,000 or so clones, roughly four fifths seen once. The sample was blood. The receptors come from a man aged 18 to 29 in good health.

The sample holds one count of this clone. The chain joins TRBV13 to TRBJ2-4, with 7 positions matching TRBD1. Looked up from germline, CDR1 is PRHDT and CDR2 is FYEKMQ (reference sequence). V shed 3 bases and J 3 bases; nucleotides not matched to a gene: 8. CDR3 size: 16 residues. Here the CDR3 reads CASSFITGVDKNIQYF. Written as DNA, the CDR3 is TGTGCCAGCAGCTTTATCACAGGGGTGGACAAAAACATTCAGTACTTC.

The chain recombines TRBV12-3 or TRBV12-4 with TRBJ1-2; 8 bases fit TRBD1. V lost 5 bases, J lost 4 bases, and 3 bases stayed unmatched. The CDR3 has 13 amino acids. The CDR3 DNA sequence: TGTGCCAGCAGTCGACAGGGGTCCTATGGCTACACCTTC. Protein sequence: CASSRQGSYGYTF.

DNA of the CDR3: TGTGCCAGCAGTGACCCCAGTGGCTGGGCCAACGTCCTGACTTTC. This translates into CASSDPSGWANVLTF. The rearrangement links TRBV25-1 to TRBJ2-6; D ambiguous. This CDR3 contains 15 residues. V was trimmed by 3 bases and J by 5 bases, leaving 11 bases between them. Germline V lookup: CDR1 MGHDK, CDR2 SYGVNS.

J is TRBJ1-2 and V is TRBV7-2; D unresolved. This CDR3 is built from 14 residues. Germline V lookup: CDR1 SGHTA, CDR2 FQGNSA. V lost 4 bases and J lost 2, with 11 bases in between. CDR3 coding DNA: TGTGCCAGCAGCTCGGTGGGGTTAAACTATGGCTACACCTTC. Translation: CASSSVGLNYGYTF.

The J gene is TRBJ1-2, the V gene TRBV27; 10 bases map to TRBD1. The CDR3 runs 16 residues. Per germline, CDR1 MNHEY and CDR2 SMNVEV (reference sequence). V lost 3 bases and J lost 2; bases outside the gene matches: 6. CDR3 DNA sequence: TGTGCCAGCAGTTTTGGGACAGGGGCCCTCAACTATGGCTACACCTTC. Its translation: CASSFGTGALNYGYTF.